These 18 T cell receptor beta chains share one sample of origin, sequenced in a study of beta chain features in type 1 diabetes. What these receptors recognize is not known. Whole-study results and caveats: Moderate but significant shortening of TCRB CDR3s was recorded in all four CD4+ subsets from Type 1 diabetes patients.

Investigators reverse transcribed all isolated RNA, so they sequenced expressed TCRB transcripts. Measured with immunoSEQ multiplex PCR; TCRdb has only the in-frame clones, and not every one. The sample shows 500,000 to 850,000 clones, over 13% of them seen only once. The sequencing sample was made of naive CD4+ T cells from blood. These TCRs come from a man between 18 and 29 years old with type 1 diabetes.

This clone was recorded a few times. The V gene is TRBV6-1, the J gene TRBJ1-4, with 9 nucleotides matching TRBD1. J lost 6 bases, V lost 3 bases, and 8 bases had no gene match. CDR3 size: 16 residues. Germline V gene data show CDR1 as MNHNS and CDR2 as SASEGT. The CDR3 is CASSDWVDRGYEKLFF. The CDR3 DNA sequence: TGTGCCAGCAGTGACTGGGTCGACAGGGGGTATGAAAAACTGTTTTTT.

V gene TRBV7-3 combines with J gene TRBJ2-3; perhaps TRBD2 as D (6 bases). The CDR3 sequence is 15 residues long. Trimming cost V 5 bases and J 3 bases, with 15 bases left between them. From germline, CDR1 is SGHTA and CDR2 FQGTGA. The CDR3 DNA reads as TGTGCCAGCAGCCCGCAGGGAGGTGGAACAGATACGCAGTATTTT. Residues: CASSPQGGGTDTQYF.

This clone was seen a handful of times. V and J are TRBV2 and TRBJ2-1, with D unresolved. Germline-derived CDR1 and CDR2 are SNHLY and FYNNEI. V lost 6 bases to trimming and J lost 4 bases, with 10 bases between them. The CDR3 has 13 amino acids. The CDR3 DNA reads TGTGCCAGCAGAGTAGACAATTACAATGAGCAGTTCTTC. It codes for CASRVDNYNEQFF. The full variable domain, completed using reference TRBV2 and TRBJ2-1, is EPEVTQTPSHQVTQMGQEVILRCVPISNHLYFYWYRQILGQKVEFLVSFYNNEISEKSEIFDDQFSVERPDGSNFTLKIRSTKLEDSAMYFCASRVDNYNEQFFGPGTRLTVL.

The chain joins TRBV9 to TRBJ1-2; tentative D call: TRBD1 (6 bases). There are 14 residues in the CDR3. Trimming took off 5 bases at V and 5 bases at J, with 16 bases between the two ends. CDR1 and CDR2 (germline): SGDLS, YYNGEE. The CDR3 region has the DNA TGTGCCAGCAGTCCAAATACAGGGTGGTATGGCTACACCTTC. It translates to CASSPNTGWYGYTF. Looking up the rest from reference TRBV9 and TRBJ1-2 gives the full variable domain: DSGVTQTPKHLITATGQRVTLRCSPRSGDLSVYWYQQSLDQGLQFLIQYYNGEERAKGNILERFSAQQFPDLHSELNLSSLELGDSALYFCASSPNTGWYGYTFGSGTRLTVV.

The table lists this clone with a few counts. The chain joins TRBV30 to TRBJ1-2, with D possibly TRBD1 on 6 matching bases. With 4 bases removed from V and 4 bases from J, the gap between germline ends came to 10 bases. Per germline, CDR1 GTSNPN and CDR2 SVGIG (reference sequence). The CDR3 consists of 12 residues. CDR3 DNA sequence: TGTGCCTGGACACAGGGAGGCTATGGCTACACCTTC. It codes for CAWTQGGYGYTF.

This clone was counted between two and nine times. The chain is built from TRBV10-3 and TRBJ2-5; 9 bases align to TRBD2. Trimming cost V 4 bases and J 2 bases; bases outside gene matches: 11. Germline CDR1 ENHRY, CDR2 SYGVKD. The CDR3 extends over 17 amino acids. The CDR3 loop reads CAISGTSVDFRQETQYF. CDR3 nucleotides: TGTGCCATCAGTGGGACTAGCGTGGATTTTAGGCAAGAGACCCAGTACTTC.

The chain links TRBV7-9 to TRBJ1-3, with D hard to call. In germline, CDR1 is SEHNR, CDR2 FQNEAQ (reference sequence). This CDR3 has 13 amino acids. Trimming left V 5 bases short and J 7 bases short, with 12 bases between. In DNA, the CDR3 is TGTGCCAGCAGCCGCGCCAAGGTGAACACCATATATTTT. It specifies CASSRAKVNTIYF.

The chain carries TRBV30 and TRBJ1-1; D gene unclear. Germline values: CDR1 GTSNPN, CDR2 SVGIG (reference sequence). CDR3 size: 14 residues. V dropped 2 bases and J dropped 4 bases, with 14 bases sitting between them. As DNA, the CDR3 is TGTGCCTGGAGTCGAGGGCCCCTGGGCACTGAAGCTTTCTTT. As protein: CAWSRGPLGTEAFF.

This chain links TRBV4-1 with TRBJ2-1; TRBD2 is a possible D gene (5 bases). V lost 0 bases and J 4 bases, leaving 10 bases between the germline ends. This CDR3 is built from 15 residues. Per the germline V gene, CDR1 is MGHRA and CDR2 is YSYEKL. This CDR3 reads CASSQEERTYNEQFF. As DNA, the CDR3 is TGCGCCAGCAGCCAAGAGGAGCGGACTTACAATGAGCAGTTCTTC.

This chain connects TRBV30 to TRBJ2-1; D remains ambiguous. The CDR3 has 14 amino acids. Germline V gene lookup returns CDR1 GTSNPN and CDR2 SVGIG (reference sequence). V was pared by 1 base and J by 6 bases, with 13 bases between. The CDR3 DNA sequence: TGTGCCTGGAGTGAAGGGTTTATGGGCAATGAGCAGTTCTTC. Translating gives CAWSEGFMGNEQFF.

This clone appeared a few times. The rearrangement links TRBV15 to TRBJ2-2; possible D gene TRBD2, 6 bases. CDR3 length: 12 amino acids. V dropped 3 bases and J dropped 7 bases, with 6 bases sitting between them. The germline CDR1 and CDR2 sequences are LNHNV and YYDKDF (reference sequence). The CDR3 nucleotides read TGTGCCACCAGCAGGACTAGCGGGGAGCTGTTTTTT. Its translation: CATSRTSGELFF.

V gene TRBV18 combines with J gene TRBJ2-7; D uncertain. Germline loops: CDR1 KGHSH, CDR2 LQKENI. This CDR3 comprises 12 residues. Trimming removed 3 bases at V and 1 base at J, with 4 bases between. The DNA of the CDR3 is TGTGCCAGCTCACCTACGTCCTACGAGCAGTACTTC. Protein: CASSPTSYEQYF.

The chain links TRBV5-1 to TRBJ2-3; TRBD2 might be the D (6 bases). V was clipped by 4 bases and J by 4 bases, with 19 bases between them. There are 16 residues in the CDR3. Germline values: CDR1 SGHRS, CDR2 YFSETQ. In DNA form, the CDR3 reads TGCGCCAGCAGCCTACCCCGACTAGAGACGGCAGATACGCAGTATTTT. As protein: CASSLPRLETADTQYF.

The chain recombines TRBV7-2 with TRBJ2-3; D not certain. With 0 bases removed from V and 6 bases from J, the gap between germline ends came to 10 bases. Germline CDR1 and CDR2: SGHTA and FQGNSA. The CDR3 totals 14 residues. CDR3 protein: CASSLAGASDTQYF. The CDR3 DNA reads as TGTGCCAGCAGCTTAGCGGGTGCAAGCGATACGCAGTATTTT. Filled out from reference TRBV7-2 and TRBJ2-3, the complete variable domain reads GAGVSQSPSNKVTEKGKDVELRCDPISGHTALYWYRQSLGQGLEFLIYFQGNSAPDKSGLPSDRFSAERTGGSVSTLTIQRTQQEDSAVYLCASSLAGASDTQYFGPGTRLTVL.

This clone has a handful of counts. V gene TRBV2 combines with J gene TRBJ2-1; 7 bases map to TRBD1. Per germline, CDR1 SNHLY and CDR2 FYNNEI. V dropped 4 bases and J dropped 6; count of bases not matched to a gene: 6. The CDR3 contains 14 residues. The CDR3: CASSAGTVFNEQFF. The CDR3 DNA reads TGTGCCAGCAGTGCCGGGACAGTCTTCAATGAGCAGTTCTTC.

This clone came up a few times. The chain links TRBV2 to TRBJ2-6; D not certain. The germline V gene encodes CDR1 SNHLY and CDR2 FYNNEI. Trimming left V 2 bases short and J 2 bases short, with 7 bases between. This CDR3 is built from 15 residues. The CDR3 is CASSERLAGANVLTF. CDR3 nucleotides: TGTGCCAGCAGTGAAAGGCTTGCTGGGGCCAACGTCCTGACTTTC.

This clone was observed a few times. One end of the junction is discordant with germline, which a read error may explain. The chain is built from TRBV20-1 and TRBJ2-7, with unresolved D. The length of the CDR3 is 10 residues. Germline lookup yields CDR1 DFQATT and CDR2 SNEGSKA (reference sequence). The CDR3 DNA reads TGCAGTGCTAGTCATTACCTACCTATCTTC. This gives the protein CSASHYLPIF.

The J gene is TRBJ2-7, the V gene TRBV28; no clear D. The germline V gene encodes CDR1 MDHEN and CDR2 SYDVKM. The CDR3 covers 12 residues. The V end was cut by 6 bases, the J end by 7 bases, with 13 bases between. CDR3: CASRWEGREQYF. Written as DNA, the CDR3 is TGTGCCAGCAGGTGGGAAGGGCGAGAGCAGTACTTC. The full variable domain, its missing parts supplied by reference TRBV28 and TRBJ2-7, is DVKVTQSSRYLVKRTGEKVFLECVQDMDHENMFWYRQDPGLGLRLIYFSYDVKMKEKGDIPEGYSVSREKKERFSLILESASTNQTSMYLCASRWEGREQYFGPGTRLTVT.